The T cell receptor (beta chain) under discussion was sequenced for a study of Ad26.COV2.S vaccination and SARS-CoV-2 variants. This table comes from immunoSEQ multiplex PCR, and its TCRdb copy is limited to in-frame clones, with some not included. The table has over 400,000 clones, around 91% seen once; the top ten hold around 4.5%. The CDR3 sequence is 16 residues long. The germline gives CDR1 SGHDT, CDR2 YYEEEE. After removal of 0 bases from V and 10 bases from J, the junction contained 13 bases not matched to a gene. Treatment meaning: around 19 received Ad26.COV2.S at low or high dose, single or two shots; about 5 received placebo; per-sample allocation not given. All samples were drawn on day 63, counting from the first vaccine or placebo injection.

The sample here was peripheral blood, taken in a trial of Ad26.COV2.S vaccine versus placebo. The genes are TRBV5-6 and TRBJ2-1, with 7 nucleotides matching TRBD2. The sequence was collected from a person aged 18 to 59 who received the Ad26.COV2.S COVID-19 vaccine or a placebo. CDR3 region: CASSLVPSGLSGEQFF. The CDR3 nucleotides read TGTGCCAGCAGCTTGGTTCCTAGCGGCCTCTCGGGGGAGCAGTTCTTC. The variable domain in full, completed from reference TRBV5-6 and TRBJ2-1, reads DAGVTQSPTHLIKTRGQQVTLRCSPKSGHDTVSWYQQALGQGPQFIFQYYEEEERQRGNFPDRFSGHQFPNYSSELNVNALLLGDSALYLCASSLVPSGLSGEQFFGPGTRLTVL.